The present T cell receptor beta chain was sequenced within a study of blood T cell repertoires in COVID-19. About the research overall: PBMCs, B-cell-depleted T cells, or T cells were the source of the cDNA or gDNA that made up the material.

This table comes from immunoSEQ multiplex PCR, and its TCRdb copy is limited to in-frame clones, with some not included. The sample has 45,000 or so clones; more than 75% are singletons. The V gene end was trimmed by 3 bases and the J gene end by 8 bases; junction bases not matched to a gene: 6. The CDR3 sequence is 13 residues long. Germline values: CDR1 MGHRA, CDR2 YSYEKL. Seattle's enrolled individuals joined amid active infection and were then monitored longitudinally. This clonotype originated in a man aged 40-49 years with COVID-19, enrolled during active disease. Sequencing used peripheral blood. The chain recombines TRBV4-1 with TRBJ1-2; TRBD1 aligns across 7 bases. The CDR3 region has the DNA TGCGCCAGCAGCCAGTGGAACAGGGGAGGCTACACCTTC. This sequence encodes CASSQWNRGGYTF.